Following are 16 T cell receptor beta chains from one sample sequenced in a study of blood T cells in healthy people across ages. Alongside a J-beta primer mix, a sample-barcoded 5' primer served in a second PCR lasting about 7 to 12 cycles. Via MiXCR, TCRdb re-called the 5' RACE reads, giving one row per CDR3 protein. The data contain roughly 1,800,000 distinct CDR3 sequences, around half of them seen just once; the ten biggest clones take up approximately 2.1%. Sequencing used blood. The source is a woman in her thirties or forties in good health.

This clonotype has just one count. The rearrangement uses TRBV5-1 and TRBJ2-4; a weak D match, TRBD2 (5 bases). Trimming shortened V by 4 bases and J by 4 bases, and 15 bases separated the two germline ends. Germline CDR1 reads SGHRS; CDR2 reads YFSETQ. The CDR3 runs to 15 residues. The CDR3 region has the DNA TGCGCCAGCAGCACCTACCGTCCGGGGAAAAACATTCAGTACTTC. Residues: CASSTYRPGKNIQYF. The full variable domain, with the rest looked up from reference TRBV5-1 and TRBJ2-4, is KAGVTQTPRYLIKTRGQQVTLSCSPISGHRSVSWYQQTPGQGLQFLFEYFSETQRNKGNFPGRFSGRQFSNSRSEMNVSTLELGDSALYLCASSTYRPGKNIQYFGAGTRLSVL.

The chain is built from TRBV9 and TRBJ1-1; D uncertain. The CDR3 extends over 15 amino acids. V dropped 0 bases and J dropped 2 bases, with 11 bases sitting between them. CDR1 is SGDLS, CDR2 YYNGEE, per germline. CDR3 loop: CASSVGGNTNTEAFF. CDR3 DNA sequence: TGTGCCAGCAGCGTAGGAGGGAACACAAACACTGAAGCTTTCTTT.

This clonotype was observed a single time. The chain recombines TRBV6-2 or TRBV6-3 with TRBJ1-1, with D possibly being TRBD1 (6 bases). The CDR3 totals 14 residues. V was pared by 2 bases and J by 5 bases, with 12 bases between. CDR1 MNHEY and CDR2 SVGEGT come from the germline V gene. The CDR3 DNA reads as TGTGCCAGCAGTTACCAGGGGCCGAGGACTGAAGCTTTCTTT. It encodes CASSYQGPRTEAFF.

The genes are TRBV9 and TRBJ2-1; a weak D match, TRBD2 (6 bases). V shed 4 bases and J shed 8 bases, with 16 bases lying between them. The germline CDR1 and CDR2 sequences are SGDLS and YYNGEE. The length of the CDR3 is 14 residues. The CDR3 spells CASSKEGARYEQFF. The DNA for the CDR3 is TGTGCCAGCAGCAAGGAGGGCGCGCGTTATGAGCAGTTCTTC.

The J gene is TRBJ1-1, the V gene TRBV4-1; 8 bases line up with TRBD1. The CDR3 loop spans 16 amino acids. Germline trimming cut 3 bases from V and 2 bases from J; bases unmatched to any gene: 8. Per germline, CDR1 MGHRA and CDR2 YSYEKL. DNA of the CDR3: TGCGCCAGCAGCCACGGTACGACAGGGGTTAACACTGAAGCTTTCTTT. Translation: CASSHGTTGVNTEAFF.

Many counts were recorded for this clonotype. The chain uses TRBV7-2 and TRBJ2-1; D is tentatively TRBD1 or TRBD2 (5 bases each). Germline loops: CDR1 SGHTA, CDR2 FQGNSA. This CDR3 has 13 amino acids. V was cut by 5 bases and J by 7 bases, with 12 bases left in between. The CDR3 spells CASSLGVLNEQFF. CDR3 in DNA: TGTGCCAGCAGCCTGGGGGTCTTGAATGAGCAGTTCTTC.

J is TRBJ2-5 and V is TRBV27; D might be TRBD1 (5 bases). Trimming cost V 3 bases and J 6 bases, with 11 bases left between them. The CDR3 runs to 13 residues. In germline, CDR1 is MNHEY, CDR2 SMNVEV (reference sequence). The CDR3: CASSFFAGQTQYF. The CDR3 nucleotides are TGTGCCAGCAGTTTTTTCGCAGGGCAGACCCAGTACTTC.

This clonotype was detected only a few times. The chain carries TRBV6-2 or TRBV6-3 and TRBJ2-1; 8 bases align to TRBD1. In germline, CDR1 is MNHEY, CDR2 SVGEGT. V trimming: 7 bases; J trimming: 2 bases; junction bases outside the gene matches: 1. The CDR3 totals 13 residues. CDR3 nucleotide sequence: TGTGCCAGCAAGGACAGGGCCTACAATGAGCAGTTCTTC. It codes for CASKDRAYNEQFF.

The chain recombines TRBV20-1 with TRBJ2-2; TRBD1 agrees at 9 bases. V was clipped by 6 bases and J by 4 bases; unmatched bases: 6. CDR1 and CDR2 from the germline V gene are DFQATT and SNEGSKA (reference sequence). The CDR3 covers 14 residues. The chain's CDR3 is CSAPDRGSTGELFF. In DNA form, the CDR3 reads TGCAGTGCCCCGGACAGGGGAAGCACCGGGGAGCTGTTTTTT.

The chain recombines TRBV10-3 with TRBJ2-3; 12 bases align to TRBD2. The germline V gene encodes CDR1 ENHRY and CDR2 SYGVKD. V was pared by 2 bases and J by 6 bases, with 6 bases of the junction left unmatched. This CDR3 is built from 16 residues. The CDR3 nucleotides read TGTGCCATCAGTGAGGCTAGCGGGGGGGCCCCGGATACGCAGTATTTT. It translates to CAISEASGGAPDTQYF.

This rearrangement joins TRBV12-3 or TRBV12-4 to TRBJ2-3, with D perhaps matching TRBD1 (5 bases). This CDR3 is built from 15 residues. The V end lost 3 bases, the J end lost 6 bases, and 16 bases lay between the germline ends. CDR3 in amino acids: CASSFGAQIEDTQYF. Here the CDR3 DNA reads TGTGCCAGCAGTTTTGGGGCTCAAATTGAGGATACGCAGTATTTT.

The chain combines TRBV28 with TRBJ2-1, with 7 bases aligning to TRBD1. Germline loops: CDR1 MDHEN, CDR2 SYDVKM. The CDR3 extends over 13 amino acids. J was trimmed by 13 bases and V by 7 bases; bases with no gene match: 13. This chain's CDR3 is CASTGTVEETQFF. The DNA for the CDR3 is TGTGCCAGCACCGGGACAGTGGAAGAGACCCAGTTCTTC.

This clonotype was seen a handful of times. The chain has TRBV5-1 and TRBJ1-2; 8 positions match TRBD1. CDR1 and CDR2 (germline): SGHRS, YFSETQ. V shed 4 bases, J shed 7 bases, and the junction held 15 bases outside the gene matches. CDR3 size: 16 residues. CDR3 amino acids: CASSLGQGNTLRGYTF. DNA for the CDR3: TGCGCCAGCAGCCTAGGACAGGGAAACACTTTACGTGGCTACACCTTC.

The chain joins TRBV5-1 to TRBJ1-5; D not certain. This CDR3 has 14 amino acids. The V end lost 4 bases, the J end lost 4 bases, and 12 bases lay between the germline ends. Germline V CDR1 and CDR2: SGHRS, YFSETQ. CDR3 sequence reads: CASSPGSTNQPQHF. For the CDR3, the DNA is TGCGCCAGCAGCCCGGGATCGACGAATCAGCCCCAGCATTTT.

In its sample, this clonotype was seen a few times. In nucleotides, the CDR3 is TGTGCCAGCAGGACCGACAGATCCTCCTACAATGAGCAGTTCTTC. It yields the protein CASRTDRSSYNEQFF. The rearrangement links TRBV6-5 to TRBJ2-1; D is perhaps TRBD1 (5 bases). Germline CDR1 and CDR2: MNHEY and SVGAGI. The CDR3 contains 15 residues. V lost 6 bases and J lost 0, with 12 bases in between.

V and J are TRBV28 and TRBJ2-3; 10 nucleotides align to TRBD2. The length of the CDR3 is 17 residues. Germline V CDR1 and CDR2: MDHEN, SYDVKM. Germline trimming cut 8 bases from V and 6 bases from J; bases unmatched to any gene: 17. For the CDR3, the DNA is TGTGCCAGCCCTCCCATGGCCGGGACTAGCGAGGGGGATACGCAGTATTTT. Translated: CASPPMAGTSEGDTQYF.